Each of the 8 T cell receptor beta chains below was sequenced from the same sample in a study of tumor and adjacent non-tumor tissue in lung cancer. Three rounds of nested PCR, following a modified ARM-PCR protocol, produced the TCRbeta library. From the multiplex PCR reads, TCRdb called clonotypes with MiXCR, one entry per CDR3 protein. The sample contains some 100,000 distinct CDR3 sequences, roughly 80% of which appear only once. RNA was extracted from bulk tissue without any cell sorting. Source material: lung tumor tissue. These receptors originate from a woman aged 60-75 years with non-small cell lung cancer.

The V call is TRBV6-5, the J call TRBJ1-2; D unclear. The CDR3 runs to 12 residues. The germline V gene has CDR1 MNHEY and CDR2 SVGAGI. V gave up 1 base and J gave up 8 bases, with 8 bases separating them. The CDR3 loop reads CASSYLGKGYTF. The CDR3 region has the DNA TGTGCCAGCAGTTACTTGGGGAAGGGCTACACCTTC.

CDR3 DNA: TGCAGCGTCCGAAGTGGGGGTGTATCCTACGAGCAGTACTTC. Protein product: CSVRSGGVSYEQYF. V gene TRBV29-1 combines with J gene TRBJ2-7; D possibly matches TRBD1 or TRBD2 (5 bases each). This CDR3 comprises 14 residues. The germline gives CDR1 SQVTM, CDR2 ANQGSEA. V lost 6 bases, J lost 1 base, and 16 bases lay in between.

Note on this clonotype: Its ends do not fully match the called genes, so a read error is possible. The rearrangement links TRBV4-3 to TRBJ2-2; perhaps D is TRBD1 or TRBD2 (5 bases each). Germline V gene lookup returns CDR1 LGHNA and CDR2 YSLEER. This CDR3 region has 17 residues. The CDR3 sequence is CASSQEGYQWFTGDLFF. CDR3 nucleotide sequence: TGCGCCAGCAGCCAAGAAGGGTACCAGTGGTTTACCGGGGACCTGTTTTTT.

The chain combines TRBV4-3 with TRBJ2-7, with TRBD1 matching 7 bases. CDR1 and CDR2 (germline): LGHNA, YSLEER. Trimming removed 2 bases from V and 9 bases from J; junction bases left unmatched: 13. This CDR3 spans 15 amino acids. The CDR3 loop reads CASSQTRDSSYRQYF. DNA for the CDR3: TGCGCCAGCAGCCAAACCCGGGACAGCTCCTACAGGCAGTACTTC.

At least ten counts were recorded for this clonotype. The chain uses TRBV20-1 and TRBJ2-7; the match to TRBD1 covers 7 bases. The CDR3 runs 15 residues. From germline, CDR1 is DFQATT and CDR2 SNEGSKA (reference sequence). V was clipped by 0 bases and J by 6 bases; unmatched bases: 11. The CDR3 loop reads CSARDYKGASPEQYF. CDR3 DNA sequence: TGCAGTGCTAGAGACTACAAGGGGGCCTCCCCCGAGCAGTACTTC.

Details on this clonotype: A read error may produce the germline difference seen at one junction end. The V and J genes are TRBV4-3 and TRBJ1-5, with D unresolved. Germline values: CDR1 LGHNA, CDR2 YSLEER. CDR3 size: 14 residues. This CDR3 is CTSRQDRGNQSQHF. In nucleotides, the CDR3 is TGCACCAGCAGACAAGATCGTGGCAATCAGTCCCAGCATTTT.

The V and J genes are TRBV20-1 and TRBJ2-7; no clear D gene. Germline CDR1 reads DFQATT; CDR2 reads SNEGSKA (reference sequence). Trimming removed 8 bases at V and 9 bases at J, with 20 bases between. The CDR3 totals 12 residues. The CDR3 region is CSIECASSGQYF. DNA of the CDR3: TGCAGTATCGAGTGTGCGTCCTCGGGGCAGTACTTC.

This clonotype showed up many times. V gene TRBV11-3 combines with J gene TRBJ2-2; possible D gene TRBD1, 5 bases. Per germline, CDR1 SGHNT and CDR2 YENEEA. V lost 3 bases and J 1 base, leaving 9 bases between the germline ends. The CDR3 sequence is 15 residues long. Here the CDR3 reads CASSLGQGNTGELFF. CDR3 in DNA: TGTGCCAGCAGCTTGGGGCAGGGGAACACCGGGGAGCTGTTTTTT.